The 22 T cell receptor beta chains below all came from one sample that was sequenced in a study of T cell responses to AZD1222 COVID-19 vaccine. Sequencing used immunoSEQ multiplex PCR; TCRdb keeps in-frame clones, though not all of them. The repertoire holds about 120,000 clones, with under 95% as singletons. This material consisted of peripheral blood, taken 28 days after the second AZD1222 dose. The receptors were gathered from an adult who received the AZD1222 COVID-19 vaccine.

The chain links TRBV6-6 to TRBJ2-1, with D perhaps matching TRBD1 or TRBD2 (5 bases each). This CDR3 region has 14 residues. Germline assignment: CDR1 MNHNY and CDR2 SVGAGI (reference sequence). V was clipped by 7 bases and J by 5 bases, with 15 bases between them. The CDR3 loop reads CASTLPGQNNEQFF. The CDR3 DNA reads as TGTGCCAGCACCCTCCCGGGGCAGAACAATGAGCAGTTCTTC.

This clone came up once. The chain combines TRBV7-2 with TRBJ1-1, with unresolved D. Germline assignment: CDR1 SGHTA and CDR2 FQGNSA. Trimming cost V 1 base and J 2 bases, with 11 bases left between them. The CDR3 consists of 15 residues. CDR3 sequence: CASSLVNPPNTEAFF. In nucleotides, the CDR3 is TGTGCCAGCAGCTTAGTTAATCCCCCCAACACTGAAGCTTTCTTT.

This clone showed up just a few times. The V gene is TRBV6-5, the J gene TRBJ1-1; D remains unclear. The CDR3 has 13 amino acids. CDR1 is MNHEY and CDR2 is SVGAGI in the germline V gene. V lost 2 bases and J lost 7, with 11 bases in between. DNA for the CDR3: TGTGCCAGCAGTTACGAAGACCGCAATGAAGCTTTCTTT. This sequence encodes CASSYEDRNEAFF.

This chain links TRBV3-1 (or the pseudogene TRBV3-2) with TRBJ1-1; the D gene is possibly TRBD1 (6 bases). The germline gives CDR1 LGHDT, CDR2 YNNKEL (reference sequence). V lost 3 bases to trimming and J lost 0 bases, with 14 bases between them. The CDR3 consists of 16 residues. The CDR3 loop reads CASSQAGTLMNTEAFF. In DNA form, the CDR3 reads TGTGCCAGCAGCCAGGCCGGGACATTGATGAACACTGAAGCTTTCTTT.

V and J are TRBV27 and TRBJ2-3; tentatively, D is TRBD1 (5 bases). Germline-derived CDR1 and CDR2 are MNHEY and SMNVEV (reference sequence). The CDR3 consists of 16 residues. V was cut by 2 bases and J by 0 bases, with 12 bases left in between. CDR3 residues: CASSLLKGASTDTQYF. The CDR3 nucleotides are TGTGCCAGCAGTTTACTTAAAGGGGCCAGCACAGATACGCAGTATTTT.

The chain couples TRBV5-1 to TRBJ2-5, with TRBD2 matching 13 bases. Looked up from germline, CDR1 is SGHRS and CDR2 is YFSETQ. The V and J ends lost 3 bases and 1 base, in that order; junction bases with no gene match: 6. This CDR3 is built from 17 residues. Written as DNA, the CDR3 is TGCGCCAGCAGCTGGCAGCGACTAGCGGGGGGCCAAGAGACCCAGTACTTC. Translation: CASSWQRLAGGQETQYF.

This rearrangement joins TRBV10-3 to TRBJ1-3, with TRBD1 as a possible D gene (6 bases). Germline V lookup: CDR1 ENHRY, CDR2 SYGVKD. The V end was cut by 3 bases, the J end by 2 bases, with 11 bases between. CDR3 length: 15 amino acids. In nucleotides, the CDR3 is TGTGCCATCAGTGATACAGGGAAGGCTGGAAACACCATATATTTT. Amino acid sequence: CAISDTGKAGNTIYF.

The gene calls are TRBV2 and TRBJ1-4; a possible D gene is TRBD1 (6 bases). Germline assignment: CDR1 SNHLY and CDR2 FYNNEI. V lost 8 bases and J lost 4, with 11 bases in between. This CDR3 has 13 amino acids. The CDR3 spells CASQWTDNEKLFF. As DNA, the CDR3 is TGTGCCAGCCAATGGACAGATAATGAAAAACTGTTTTTT.

The table lists this clone with a count of one. The CDR3 spells CASQLGHTQYF. The CDR3 nucleotides are TGTGCCAGCCAATTGGGTCATACGCAGTATTTT. This chain joins TRBV28 and TRBJ2-3; D is ambiguous. Germline V CDR1 and CDR2: MDHEN, SYDVKM. V lost 8 bases to trimming and J lost 7 bases, with 10 bases between them. The CDR3 extends over 11 amino acids.

The chain recombines TRBV6-5 with TRBJ1-5; D call uncertain. This CDR3 is 13 amino acids long. Trimming left V 10 bases short and J 1 base short, with 11 bases between. Germline V gene data show CDR1 as MNHEY and CDR2 as SVGAGI. The CDR3 sequence: CATQVGSNQPQHF. The CDR3 DNA sequence: TGTGCCACCCAGGTGGGAAGCAATCAGCCCCAGCATTTT.

The chain employs TRBV2 and TRBJ2-3; 11 nucleotides agree with TRBD2. Looked up from germline, CDR1 is SNHLY and CDR2 is FYNNEI. After removal of 4 bases from V and 4 bases from J, the junction contained 1 base not matched to a gene. The CDR3 covers 14 residues. CDR3 sequence reads: CASSAGLAADTQYF. CDR3 nucleotides: TGTGCCAGCAGTGCGGGACTAGCGGCAGATACGCAGTATTTT. Complete variable domain (other parts from reference TRBV2 and TRBJ2-3): EPEVTQTPSHQVTQMGQEVILRCVPISNHLYFYWYRQILGQKVEFLVSFYNNEISEKSEIFDDQFSVERPDGSNFTLKIRSTKLEDSAMYFCASSAGLAADTQYFGPGTRLTVL.

This clone was seen once. The genes are TRBV4-3 and TRBJ2-1; 9 bases are shared with TRBD2. The CDR3 is 18 residues long. The germline CDR1 and CDR2 sequences are LGHNA and YSLEER. Unmatched junction bases numbered 10, after V lost 0 bases and J lost 4 bases. The CDR3 nucleotides read TGCGCCAGCAGCCAAGACCCGCCTACTAGCGGGCAATACAATGAGCAGTTCTTC. Its translation is CASSQDPPTSGQYNEQFF.

This chain links TRBV4-2 with TRBJ2-7; perhaps D is TRBD1 or TRBD2 (7 bases each). Between the trimmed V and J ends, which lost 2 bases and 7 bases, there was a span of 18 bases. Germline CDR1 and CDR2: LGHNA and YNFKEQ. The CDR3 totals 15 residues. CDR3 coding DNA: TGTGCCAGCAGCCAACTGGGGGGGGGACAGCATGAGCAGTACTTC. This gives the protein CASSQLGGGQHEQYF.

CDR3 nucleotide sequence: TGCAGCGTTGAAGAAGGAGCTCATGAGCAGTTCTTC. Translated: CSVEEGAHEQFF. This sequence joins TRBV29-1 and TRBJ2-1; D is unresolved. The CDR3 runs to 12 residues. Per the germline V gene, CDR1 is SQVTM and CDR2 is ANQGSEA. Between the trimmed V and J ends, which lost 0 bases and 8 bases, there was a span of 8 bases.

This clone was seen a single time. The chain employs TRBV9 and TRBJ2-3; D assignment may be TRBD1 or TRBD2 (5 bases each). Trimming removed 2 bases from V and 6 bases from J, with 16 bases in between. Per germline, CDR1 SGDLS and CDR2 YYNGEE. The CDR3 length is 15 residues. CDR3: CASSVRPGWGDTQYF. CDR3 DNA sequence: TGTGCCAGCAGCGTTCGGCCAGGGTGGGGGGATACGCAGTATTTT.

The chain combines TRBV6-5 with TRBJ2-1; 10 positions agree with TRBD1. CDR1 and CDR2 from the germline V gene are MNHEY and SVGAGI. V was pared by 6 bases and J by 5 bases, with 4 bases of the junction left unmatched. The CDR3 sequence is 14 residues long. Here the CDR3 DNA reads TGTGCCAGCAGGTTCGGGACAGGGGACAATGAGCAGTTCTTC. Its translation is CASRFGTGDNEQFF.

The V and J genes are TRBV15 and TRBJ1-5; D ambiguous. The germline V gene has CDR1 LNHNV and CDR2 YYDKDF (reference sequence). CDR3 length: 14 amino acids. With 0 bases removed from V and 4 bases from J, the gap between germline ends came to 7 bases. The CDR3 DNA reads as TGTGCCACCAGCAGAGATGGTAGAAATCAGCCCCAGCATTTT. Its protein is CATSRDGRNQPQHF.

The count of this clone is one. The chain is built from TRBV15 and TRBJ2-7, with D hard to call. The V and J ends lost 0 bases and 3 bases respectively, with 6 bases between them. Germline lookup yields CDR1 LNHNV and CDR2 YYDKDF (reference sequence). The CDR3 contains 13 residues. The CDR3 DNA is TGTGCCACCAGCAGAGATTGGGGCTACGAGCAGTACTTC. Amino acids: CATSRDWGYEQYF.

This chain links TRBV3-1 (or the pseudogene TRBV3-2) with TRBJ1-5; no clear D gene. The germline gives CDR1 LGHDT, CDR2 YNNKEL (reference sequence). V lost 1 base and J lost 6, with 10 bases in between. The CDR3 is 14 amino acids. For the CDR3, the DNA is TGTGCCAGCAGCCAAGGAACCAGGCGTCAGCCCCAGCATTTT. Protein product: CASSQGTRRQPQHF.

V gene TRBV11-3 combines with J gene TRBJ2-1; 8 bases agree with TRBD1. From germline, CDR1 is SGHNT and CDR2 YENEEA. V shed 5 bases, J shed 2 bases, and the junction held 5 bases outside the gene matches. CDR3 size: 15 residues. In DNA form, the CDR3 reads TGTGCCAGCAGCCCGGGGACAGGACCCTACAATGAGCAGTTCTTC. As protein: CASSPGTGPYNEQFF.

The rearrangement links TRBV6-5 to TRBJ2-7, with 14 bases identical to TRBD2. The CDR3 runs 15 residues. Germline V lookup: CDR1 MNHEY, CDR2 SVGAGI. V trimming: 2 bases; J trimming: 7 bases; junction bases outside the gene matches: 4. CDR3 bases: TGTGCCAGCAGTTACCCGGGACTAGCGGGGGTTGAGCAGTACTTC. It specifies CASSYPGLAGVEQYF.

The chain uses TRBV11-2 and TRBJ1-1; D possibly corresponds to TRBD1 (6 bases). The germline V gene has CDR1 SGHAT and CDR2 FQNNGV. Trimming stripped 2 bases from V and 1 base from J, with 11 bases between. The CDR3 runs 15 residues. This chain's CDR3 is CASSLWRTANTEAFF. Here the CDR3 DNA reads TGTGCCAGCAGCTTATGGAGGACAGCGAACACTGAAGCTTTCTTT.